The entry that follows covers one T cell receptor beta chain sequence. Compared with germline, one end of the junction differs, possibly owing to a read error. The CDR3 regions of TCR beta were amplified from RNA transcripts. Using the HTBI primer set, a first-round RT-PCR was run on the TCR CDR3. MiXCR was run by TCRdb on the multiplex PCR reads, yielding one entry per CDR3 protein. The sample lists hundreds of thousands of distinct CDR3 sequences; around 21% were seen once. The data stem from a study of T cells in Graves' hyperthyroidism and ophthalmopathy. The CDR3 loop spans 15 amino acids. The germline CDR1 and CDR2 sequences are MNHNY and SVGAGI (reference sequence). Enrolled ophthalmopathy patients presented with a Clinical Activity Score of at least 3, a NOSPECS grade of at least 4, and disease duration under 3 months.

The chain couples TRBV6-6 to TRBJ2-3; D possibly uses TRBD1 or TRBD2 (5 bases each). Sequences were obtained from blood. The origin of this receptor is a man aged 25-45 years with Graves' ophthalmopathy. The CDR3 is CASSYSGTNTGTQYF. The CDR3 DNA reads as TGTGCCAGCAGTTACTCCGGGACCAACACAGGTACGCAGTATTTT.